The rows below give T cell receptor beta chains drawn from one sample of a study of cytomegalovirus exposure and HLA in healthy donors. TCRdb's table, derived via immunoSEQ multiplex PCR, lists solely in-frame clones and lacks some. The data contain some 91,000 clones, 64% of them singletons. Sequenced sample: PBMCs. All receptors derive from a human donor in good health. Both conserved end residues are part of each CDR3. The D gene is left open where the match is weak. For some rows the clone size is stated as once, few or many, or as a class when expanded; others skip it.

V gene: TRBV20-1; J gene: TRBJ2-3; D gene: -; clone size: -; CDR3 protein: CSARYDTQYF; CDR3 DNA: TGCAGTGCTAGATATGATACGCAGTATTTT
V gene: TRBV13; J gene: TRBJ2-5; D gene: TRBD2; clone size: -; CDR3 protein: CASSVGLALETQYF; CDR3 DNA: TGTGCCAGCAGCGTGGGACTAGCGTTGGAGACCCAGTACTTC
V gene: TRBV5-4; J gene: TRBJ1-4; D gene: -; clone size: -; CDR3 protein: CASSHVSGSDEKLFF; CDR3 DNA: TGTGCCAGCAGCCACGTATCGGGGAGTGATGAAAAACTGTTTTTT
V gene: TRBV4-2; J gene: TRBJ2-3; D gene: -; clone size: -; CDR3 protein: CASSQDFSSTDTQYF; CDR3 DNA: TGTGCCAGCAGCCAAGATTTTAGCAGCACAGATACGCAGTATTTT
V gene: TRBV11-3; J gene: TRBJ2-2; D gene: -; clone size: -; CDR3 protein: CASSLGDKVTGELFF; CDR3 DNA: TGTGCCAGCAGCTTAGGGGACAAGGTCACCGGGGAGCTGTTTTTT
V gene: TRBV27; J gene: TRBJ1-2; D gene: TRBD1; clone size: -; CDR3 protein: CASSFRDRRRYGYTF; CDR3 DNA: TGTGCCAGCAGTTTCCGGGACAGGAGGAGGTATGGCTACACCTTC
V gene: TRBV5-8; J gene: TRBJ2-1; D gene: TRBD1; clone size: -; CDR3 protein: CASSLGQGSLNEQFF; CDR3 DNA: TGTGCCAGCAGCTTGGGACAGGGGAGCCTCAATGAGCAGTTCTTC
V gene: TRBV4-3; J gene: TRBJ1-3; D gene: -; clone size: -; CDR3 protein: CASSQDQGAGNTIYF; CDR3 DNA: TGCGCCAGCAGCCAAGATCAAGGGGCTGGAAACACCATATATTTT
V gene: TRBV11-2; J gene: TRBJ1-1; D gene: -; clone size: -; CDR3 protein: CASSLPQGVNTEAFF; CDR3 DNA: TGTGCCAGCAGCTTACCCCAGGGCGTGAACACTGAAGCTTTCTTT
V gene: TRBV25-1; J gene: TRBJ2-7; D gene: TRBD1; clone size: few; CDR3 protein: CASSSRDRGTEQYF; CDR3 DNA: TGTGCCAGCAGTAGCCGGGACAGGGGAACCGAGCAGTACTTC
V gene: TRBV5-1; J gene: TRBJ2-3; D gene: TRBD1; clone size: once; CDR3 protein: CASSTGQGTDTQYF; CDR3 DNA: TGCGCCAGCAGCACTGGACAGGGGACAGATACGCAGTATTTT
V gene: TRBV30; J gene: TRBJ1-5; D gene: -; clone size: -; CDR3 protein: CAWSPSNNQPQHF; CDR3 DNA: TGTGCCTGGAGTCCCTCTAACAATCAGCCCCAGCATTTT
V gene: TRBV9; J gene: TRBJ2-1; D gene: TRBD1; clone size: -; CDR3 protein: CASSARTGYNEQFF; CDR3 DNA: TGTGCCAGCAGCGCGAGGACAGGATACAATGAGCAGTTCTTC
V gene: TRBV6-1; J gene: TRBJ2-5; D gene: -; clone size: -; CDR3 protein: CASHQRALQETQYF; CDR3 DNA: TGTGCCAGCCACCAGCGGGCCTTGCAAGAGACCCAGTACTTC
V gene: TRBV6-5; J gene: TRBJ2-2; D gene: TRBD1; clone size: few; CDR3 protein: CASTKTGTATGELFF; CDR3 DNA: TGTGCCAGCACTAAGACCGGGACAGCCACCGGGGAGCTGTTTTTT
V gene: TRBV19; J gene: TRBJ2-7; D gene: TRBD1; clone size: -; CDR3 protein: CASSLTGGAGLYEQYF; CDR3 DNA: TGTGCCAGTAGTTTGACAGGGGGCGCGGGATTGTACGAGCAGTACTTC